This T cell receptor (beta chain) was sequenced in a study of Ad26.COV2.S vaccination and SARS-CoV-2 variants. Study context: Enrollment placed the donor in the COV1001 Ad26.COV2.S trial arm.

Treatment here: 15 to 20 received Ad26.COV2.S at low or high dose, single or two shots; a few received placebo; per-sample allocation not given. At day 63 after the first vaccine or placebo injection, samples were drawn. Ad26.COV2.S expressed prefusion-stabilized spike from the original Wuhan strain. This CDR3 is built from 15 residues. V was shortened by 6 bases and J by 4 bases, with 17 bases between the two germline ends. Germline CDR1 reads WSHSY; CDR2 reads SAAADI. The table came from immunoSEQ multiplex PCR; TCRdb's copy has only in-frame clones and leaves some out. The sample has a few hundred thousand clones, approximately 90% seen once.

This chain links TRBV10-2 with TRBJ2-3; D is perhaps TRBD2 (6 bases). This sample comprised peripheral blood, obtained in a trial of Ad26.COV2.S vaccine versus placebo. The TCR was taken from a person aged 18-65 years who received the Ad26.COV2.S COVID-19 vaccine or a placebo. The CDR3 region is CASRKLAGSPDTQYF. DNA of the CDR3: TGCGCCAGCAGAAAACTAGCAGGGAGTCCAGATACGCAGTATTTT.